The present T cell receptor (beta chain) was sequenced within a study of T cells after somatic rescue of genetic block. The method was immunoSEQ multiplex PCR; TCRdb's version includes in-frame clones alone and lacks a portion of them. The top ten clones hold roughly 1.5% of a sample with around 100,000 clones, 90% to 95% of them seen once. Germline V gene data show CDR1 as SGHTA and CDR2 as FQGNSA. V gave up 5 bases and J gave up 3 bases, with 7 bases separating them. The CDR3 extends over 13 amino acids. This chain connects TRBV7-2 to TRBJ2-2; D uncertain. Sequenced sample: peripheral blood mononuclear cells (PBMCs). The source of this sequence is a woman in her late teens or twenties. The CDR3 nucleotides are TGTGCCAGCAGCCCGCCTCACACCGGGGAGCTGTTTTTT. It encodes CASSPPHTGELFF. Using reference TRBV7-2 and TRBJ2-2 for the parts outside the CDR3, the full variable domain is GAGVSQSPSNKVTEKGKDVELRCDPISGHTALYWYRQSLGQGLEFLIYFQGNSAPDKSGLPSDRFSAERTGGSVSTLTIQRTQQEDSAVYLCASSPPHTGELFFGEGSRLTVL.